This T cell receptor (beta chain) appears in the sequencing data of a study of cytomegalovirus exposure and HLA in healthy donors. Notes on the study in general: DRB1 showed the most TCR associations and HLA-C the fewest in a later analysis, as rates varied by HLA locus.

Germline values: CDR1 SGDLS, CDR2 YYNGEE. V was cut by 6 bases and J by 4 bases, with 13 bases left in between. The CDR3 spans 13 residues. PCR was performed using 60 Vbeta and 13 Jbeta primers. Produced via immunoSEQ multiplex PCR; TCRdb's table is partial and in-frame only. This table holds 160,000 or so clones, 80% to 85% found once. Regarding this clone: The target antigen is unknown.

The chain employs TRBV9 and TRBJ1-1; D ambiguous. Material for sequencing was PBMCs. This clonotype was sampled from a woman between 18 and 30 years old in good health and CMV-seronegative. The CDR3 DNA reads as TGTGCCAGCAACGACGCTTCGGGCACTGAAGCTTTCTTT. Encoded protein: CASNDASGTEAFF.